The present T cell receptor (beta chain) was sequenced within a study of T cell changes during pregnancy in multiple sclerosis. The method was immunoSEQ multiplex PCR; TCRdb's version includes in-frame clones alone and lacks a portion of them. The repertoire consists of 60,000 or so clones, with about 91% occurring once and the leading ten covering about 0.85%. The sequence was collected from a female donor with multiple sclerosis, enrolled in a pregnancy study. Material: peripheral blood, obtained in the first trimester of pregnancy.

CDR3 sequence: CASLIQGAKPEGGYTF. The CDR3 region has the DNA TGCGCCAGTTTAATACAGGGGGCGAAGCCAGAGGGTGGCTACACCTTC. This sequence joins TRBV4-1 and TRBJ1-2; 9 nucleotides align to TRBD1. CDR1 is MGHRA and CDR2 is YSYEKL in the germline V gene. Losses at the gene ends were 9 bases for V and 7 bases for J; bases not matched to a gene: 18. This CDR3 contains 16 residues.